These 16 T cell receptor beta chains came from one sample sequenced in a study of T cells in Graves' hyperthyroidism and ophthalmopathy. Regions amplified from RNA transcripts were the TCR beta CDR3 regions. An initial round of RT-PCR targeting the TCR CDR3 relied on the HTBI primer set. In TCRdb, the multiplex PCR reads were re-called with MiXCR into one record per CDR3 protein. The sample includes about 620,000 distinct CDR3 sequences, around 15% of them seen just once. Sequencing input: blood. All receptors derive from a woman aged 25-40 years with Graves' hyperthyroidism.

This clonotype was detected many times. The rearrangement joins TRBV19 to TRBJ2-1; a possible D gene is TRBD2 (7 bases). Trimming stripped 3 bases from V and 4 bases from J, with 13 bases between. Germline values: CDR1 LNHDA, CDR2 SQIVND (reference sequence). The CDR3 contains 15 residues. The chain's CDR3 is CASSMGGAGYNEQFF. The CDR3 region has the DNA TGTGCCAGTAGTATGGGGGGGGCAGGGTACAATGAGCAGTTCTTC.

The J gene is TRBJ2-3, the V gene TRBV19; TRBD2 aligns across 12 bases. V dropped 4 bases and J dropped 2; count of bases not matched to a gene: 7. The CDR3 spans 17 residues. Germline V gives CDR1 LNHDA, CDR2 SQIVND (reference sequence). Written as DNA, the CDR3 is TGTGCCAGTAGTAACCGCCGACTAGCGGGAGACACAGATACGCAGTATTTT. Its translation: CASSNRRLAGDTDTQYF.

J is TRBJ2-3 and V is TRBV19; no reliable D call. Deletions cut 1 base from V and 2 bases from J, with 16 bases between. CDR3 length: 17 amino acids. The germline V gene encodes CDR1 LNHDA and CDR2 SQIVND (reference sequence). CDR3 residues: CASSIATHIVATDTQYF. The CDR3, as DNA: TGTGCCAGTAGTATAGCGACACATATCGTCGCCACAGATACGCAGTATTTT. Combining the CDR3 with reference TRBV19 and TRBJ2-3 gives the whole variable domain DGGITQSPKYLFRKEGQNVTLSCEQNLNHDAMYWYRQDPGQGLRLIYYSQIVNDFQKGDIAEGYSVSREKKESFPLTVTSAQKNPTAFYLCASSIATHIVATDTQYFGPGTRLTVL.

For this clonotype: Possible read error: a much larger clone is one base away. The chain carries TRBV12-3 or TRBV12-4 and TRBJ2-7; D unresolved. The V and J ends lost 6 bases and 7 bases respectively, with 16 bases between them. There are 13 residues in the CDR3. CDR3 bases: TGTGCCAGCAGCCCTCAGGAATCTCGGGAGCAGTACTTC. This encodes CASSPQESREQYF.

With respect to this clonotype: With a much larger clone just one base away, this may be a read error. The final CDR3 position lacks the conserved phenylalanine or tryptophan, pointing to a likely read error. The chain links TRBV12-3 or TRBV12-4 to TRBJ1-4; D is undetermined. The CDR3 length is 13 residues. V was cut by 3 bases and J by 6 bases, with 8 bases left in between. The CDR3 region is CASSLVGYEKLFL. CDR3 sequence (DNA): TGTGCCAGCAGTTTGGTGGGGTATGAAAAACTGTTTCTT.

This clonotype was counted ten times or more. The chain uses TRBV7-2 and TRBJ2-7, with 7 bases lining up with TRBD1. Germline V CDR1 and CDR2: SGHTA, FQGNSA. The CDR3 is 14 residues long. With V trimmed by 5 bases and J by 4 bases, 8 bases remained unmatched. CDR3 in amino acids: CASSTGTALYEQYF. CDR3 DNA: TGTGCCAGCAGCACCGGGACAGCTTTATACGAGCAGTACTTC.

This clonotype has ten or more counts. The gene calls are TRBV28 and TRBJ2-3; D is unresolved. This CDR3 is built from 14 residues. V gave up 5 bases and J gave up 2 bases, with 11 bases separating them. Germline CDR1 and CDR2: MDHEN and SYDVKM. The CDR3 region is CASSPLDTTDTQYF. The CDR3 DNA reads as TGTGCCAGCAGTCCCCTCGACACCACAGATACGCAGTATTTT.

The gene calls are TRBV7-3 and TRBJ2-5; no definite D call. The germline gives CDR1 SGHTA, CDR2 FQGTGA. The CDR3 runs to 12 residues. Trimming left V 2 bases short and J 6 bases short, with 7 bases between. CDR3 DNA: TGTGCCAGCAGCTTACCCGGACAGACCCAGTACTTC. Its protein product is CASSLPGQTQYF.

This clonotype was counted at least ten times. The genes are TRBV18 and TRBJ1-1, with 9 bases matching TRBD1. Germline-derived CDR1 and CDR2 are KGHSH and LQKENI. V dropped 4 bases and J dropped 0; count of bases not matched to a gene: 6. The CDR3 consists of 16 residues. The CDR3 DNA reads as TGTGCCAGCTCACGAGGACAGGGGACATTGAACACTGAAGCTTTCTTT. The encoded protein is CASSRGQGTLNTEAFF. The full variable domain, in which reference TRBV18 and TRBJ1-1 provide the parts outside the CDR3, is NAGVMQNPRHLVRRRGQEARLRCSPMKGHSHVYWYRQLPEEGLKFMVYLQKENIIDESGMPKERFSAEFPKEGPSILRIQQVVRGDSAAYFCASSRGQGTLNTEAFFGQGTRLTVV.

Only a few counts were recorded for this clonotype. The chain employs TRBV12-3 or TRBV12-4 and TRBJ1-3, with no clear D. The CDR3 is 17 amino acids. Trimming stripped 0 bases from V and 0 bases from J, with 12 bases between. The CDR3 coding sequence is TGTGCCAGCAGTTTAGCGATTGACCTACTCTCTGGAAACACCATATATTTT. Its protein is CASSLAIDLLSGNTIYF.

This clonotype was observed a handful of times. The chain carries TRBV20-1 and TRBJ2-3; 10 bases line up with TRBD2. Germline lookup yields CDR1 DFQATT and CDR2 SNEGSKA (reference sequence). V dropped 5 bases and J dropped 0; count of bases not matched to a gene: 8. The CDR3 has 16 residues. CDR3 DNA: TGCAGTGCTTACCCAGGACTAGCGGATAGCACAGATACGCAGTATTTT. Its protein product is CSAYPGLADSTDTQYF.

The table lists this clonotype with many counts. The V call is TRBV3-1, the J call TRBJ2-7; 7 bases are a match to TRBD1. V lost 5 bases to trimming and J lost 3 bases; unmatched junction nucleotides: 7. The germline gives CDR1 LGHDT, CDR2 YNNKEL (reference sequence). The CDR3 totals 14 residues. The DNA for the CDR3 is TGTGCCAGCAGCAGGACGGGGACAGACTACGAGCAGTACTTC. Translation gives CASSRTGTDYEQYF.

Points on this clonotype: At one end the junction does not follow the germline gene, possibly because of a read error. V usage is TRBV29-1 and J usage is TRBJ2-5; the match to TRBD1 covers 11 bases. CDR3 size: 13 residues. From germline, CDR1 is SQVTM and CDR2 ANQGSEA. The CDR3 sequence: CSVGQGAREAQYF. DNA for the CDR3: TGCAGCGTCGGACAGGGGGCAAGAGAGGCCCAGTACTTC.

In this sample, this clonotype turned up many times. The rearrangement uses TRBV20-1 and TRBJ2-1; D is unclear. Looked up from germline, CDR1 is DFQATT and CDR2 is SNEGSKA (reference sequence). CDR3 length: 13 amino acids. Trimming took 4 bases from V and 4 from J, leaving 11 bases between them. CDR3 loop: CSANRLSYNEQFF. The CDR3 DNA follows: TGCAGTGCTAATCGGCTGTCTTACAATGAGCAGTTCTTC.

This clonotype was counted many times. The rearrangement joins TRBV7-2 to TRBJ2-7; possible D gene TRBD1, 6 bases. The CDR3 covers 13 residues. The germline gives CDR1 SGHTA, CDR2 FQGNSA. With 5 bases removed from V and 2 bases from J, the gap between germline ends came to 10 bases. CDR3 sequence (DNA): TGTGCCAGCAGCGGGACACCTACCTACGAGCAGTACTTC. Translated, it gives CASSGTPTYEQYF.

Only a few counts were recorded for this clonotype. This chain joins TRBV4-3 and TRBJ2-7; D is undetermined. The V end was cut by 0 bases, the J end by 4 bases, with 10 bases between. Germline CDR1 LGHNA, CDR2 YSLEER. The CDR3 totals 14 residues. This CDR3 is CASSQENGLYEQYF. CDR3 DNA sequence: TGCGCCAGCAGCCAAGAAAACGGGCTATACGAGCAGTACTTC.